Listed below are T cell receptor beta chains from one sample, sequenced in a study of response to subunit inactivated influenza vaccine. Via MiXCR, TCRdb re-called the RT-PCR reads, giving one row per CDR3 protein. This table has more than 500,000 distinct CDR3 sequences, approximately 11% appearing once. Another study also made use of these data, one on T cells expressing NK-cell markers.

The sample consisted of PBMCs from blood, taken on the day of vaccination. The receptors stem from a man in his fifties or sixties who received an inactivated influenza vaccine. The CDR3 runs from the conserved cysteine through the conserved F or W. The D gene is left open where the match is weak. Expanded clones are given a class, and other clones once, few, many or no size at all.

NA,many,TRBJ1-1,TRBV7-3,TGTGCCAGCAGCCCCACACTGAACACTGAAGCTTTCTTT,CASSPTLNTEAFF
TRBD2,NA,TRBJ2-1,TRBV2,TGTGCCAGCTTGGTCGGGAGGGGCAACAATGAGCAGTTCTTC,CASLVGRGNNEQFF
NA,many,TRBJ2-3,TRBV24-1,TGTGCCACCAGTGATTCACTCACAGATACGCAGTATTTT,CATSDSLTDTQYF
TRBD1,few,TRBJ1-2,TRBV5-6,TGTGCCAGCAGCTTGGATCTCAGGGGGTCGTCTGGCTACACCTTC,CASSLDLRGSSGYTF
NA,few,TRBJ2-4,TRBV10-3,TGTGCCATCAGTGATTCCAGGGGCTTAGCAGCCAAAAACATTCAGTACTTC,CAISDSRGLAAKNIQYF
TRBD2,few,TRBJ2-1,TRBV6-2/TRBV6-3,TGTGCCAGCACCCAGACTAGCGGACACTACAATGAGCAGTTCTTC,CASTQTSGHYNEQFF
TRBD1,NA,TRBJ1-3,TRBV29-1,TGCAGCGTTCCGGACAGGGTCAATGGAAACACCATATATTTT,CSVPDRVNGNTIYF
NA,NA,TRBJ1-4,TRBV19,TGTGCCACGAAGGACTCACGGTCTAATGAAAAACTGTTTTTT,CATKDSRSNEKLFF
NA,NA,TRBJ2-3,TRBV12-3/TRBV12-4,TGTGCCAGCAGTCAACAGGGTAGCACAGATACGCAGTATTTT,CASSQQGSTDTQYF
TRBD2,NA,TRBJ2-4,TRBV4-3,TGCGCCAGCAGCCAAGGCGGGGGAGTCATTCAGTACTTC,CASSQGGGVIQYF
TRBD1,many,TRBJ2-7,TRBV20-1,TGCAGTGGTCACGGGGACAGCTCCTACGAGCAGTACTTC,CSGHGDSSYEQYF
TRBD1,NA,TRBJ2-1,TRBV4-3,TGCGCCAGCAGCCAGGAACAGGGGATTGAGCAGTTCTTC,CASSQEQGIEQFF
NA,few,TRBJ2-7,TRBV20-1,TGCAGTGCTAGCACCCCAAGGTCCGAGCAGTACTTC,CSASTPRSEQYF
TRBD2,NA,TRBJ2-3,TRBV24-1,TGTGCCACCAGTGATTTGACCCTGACTAGCGATAGCACAGATACGCAGTATTTT,CATSDLTLTSDSTDTQYF
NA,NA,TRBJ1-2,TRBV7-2,TGTGCCAGCAGCACCTTGGGGCCCCACGCTAACTATGGCTACACCTTC,CASSTLGPHANYGYTF
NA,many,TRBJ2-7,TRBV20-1,TGCAGTGCCACCCCTCCAGCGGCAACCTACGAGCAGTACTTC,CSATPPAATYEQYF
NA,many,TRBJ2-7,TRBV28,TGTGCCAGCAGTTCCCTAGGGTGGGGCCGAAAGAGCTCCTACGAGCAGTACTTC,CASSSLGWGRKSSYEQYF
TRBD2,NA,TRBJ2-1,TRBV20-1,TGCAGTGCTAGGCTGACTAGCGGCTCCTACCGACATGAGCAGTTCTTC,CSARLTSGSYRHEQFF
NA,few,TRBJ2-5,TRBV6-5,TGTGCCAGCAGTTACTCCTTGCTCGAGACCCAGTACTTC,CASSYSLLETQYF
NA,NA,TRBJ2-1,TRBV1,TGCACCAGCAGCCCCGGACTAGCGGCGACCTACAATGAGCAGTTCTTC,CTSSPGLAATYNEQFF
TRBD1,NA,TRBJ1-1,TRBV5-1,TGCGCCAGCAGAGCCGGGACAGGGAGGACTGAAGCTTTCTTT,CASRAGTGRTEAFF
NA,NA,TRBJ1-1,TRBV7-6,TGTGCCAGCACCCTCAGACAGAGGATGAACCCCACTGAAGCTTTCTTT,CASTLRQRMNPTEAFF
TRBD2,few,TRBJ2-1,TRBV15,TGTGCCACCAGCAGCCTGGGAGGGTCGAGGCAGTTCTTC,CATSSLGGSRQFF
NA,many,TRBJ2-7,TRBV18,TGTGCCAGCTCACCACTACGGGAGGAGCAGTACTTC,CASSPLREEQYF
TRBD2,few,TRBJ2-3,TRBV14,TGTGCCAGCAGCCATCAGCGGGGGCCGAGCACAGATACGCAGTATTTT,CASSHQRGPSTDTQYF
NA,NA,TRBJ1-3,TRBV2,TGTGCCAGCCAAACGGACAAGGCCTCGGCGACCATATATTTT,CASQTDKASATIYF
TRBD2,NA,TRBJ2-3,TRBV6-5,TGTGCCAGCAGTTACAGCCTGGGTAGCGGGAGCACAGATACGCAGTATTTT,CASSYSLGSGSTDTQYF
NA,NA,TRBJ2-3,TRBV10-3,TGTGCCATCCGACAGGGCACAGATACGCAGTATTTT,CAIRQGTDTQYF
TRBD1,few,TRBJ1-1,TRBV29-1,TGCAGCGTTGAGAGGGGGGACAGGGGGCGCGGATTCTTT,CSVERGDRGRGFF
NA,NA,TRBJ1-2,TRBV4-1,TGCGCCAGCAGCCAAGTTCTTCGGACACCGCGAGCTAACTATGGCTACACCTTC,CASSQVLRTPRANYGYTF
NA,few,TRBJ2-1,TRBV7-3,TGTGCCAGCAGCCAGGACTGGTTAACGGGGAATGAGCAGTTCTTC,CASSQDWLTGNEQFF
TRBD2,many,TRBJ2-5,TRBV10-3,TGTGCCATCAGTGGTGCGGGAGAGGGAGAGACCCAGTACTTC,CAISGAGEGETQYF
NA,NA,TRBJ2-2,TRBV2,TGTGCCAGCAGTGTGGACAGCACCGGGGAGCTGTTTTTT,CASSVDSTGELFF
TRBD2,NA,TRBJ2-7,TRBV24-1,TGTGCCACCAGTGGGCTAGCGGGGGACTACGAGCAGTACTTC,CATSGLAGDYEQYF
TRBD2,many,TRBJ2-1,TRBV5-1,TGCGCCAGCAGCTTGGCCTTAGGGAGGGATGAGCAGTTCTTC,CASSLALGRDEQFF
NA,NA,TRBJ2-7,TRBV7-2,TGTGCCAGCAGACCAGGGGGGGACGACGAGCAGTACTTC,CASRPGGDDEQYF
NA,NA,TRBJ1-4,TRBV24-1,TGTGCCACCAGTGACCCCATAGACACTCCCGAAAAACTGTTTTTT,CATSDPIDTPEKLFF
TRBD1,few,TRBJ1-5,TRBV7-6,TGTGCCAGCAGCAGGACCGGGACAGACAGCAATCAGCCCCAGCATTTT,CASSRTGTDSNQPQHF
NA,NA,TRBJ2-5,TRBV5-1,TGCGCCAGCAGGGCCTCGTGGGGCCTTCGCCAAGAGACCCAGTACTTC,CASRASWGLRQETQYF
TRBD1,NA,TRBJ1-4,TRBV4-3,TGCGCCAGCAGCCAAGATGGGACAGAAACTAATGAAAAACTGTTTTTT,CASSQDGTETNEKLFF
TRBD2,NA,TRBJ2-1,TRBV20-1,TGCAGTGCTCAGCGGGGGTCGCGGCCCCATGAGCAGTTCTTC,CSAQRGSRPHEQFF
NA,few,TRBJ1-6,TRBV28,TGTGCCAGCAGTCCCCTTACTAATTCACCCCTCCACTTT,CASSPLTNSPLHF
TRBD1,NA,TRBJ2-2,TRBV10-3,TGTGCCATCAGATTCCACAGGGGCGAGGGGGAGCTGTTTTTT,CAIRFHRGEGELFF
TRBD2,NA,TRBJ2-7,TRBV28,TGTGCCAGCAGTCCGCCAGCGGGGGACCCTACGAAGCAGTACTTC,CASSPPAGDPTKQYF
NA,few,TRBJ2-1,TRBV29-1,TGCAGCCTATGGACAGAGAACAATGAGCAGTTCTTC,CSLWTENNEQFF
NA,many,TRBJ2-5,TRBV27,TGTGCCAGCAGAGCTCTTAAGTACCAAGAGACCCAGTACTTC,CASRALKYQETQYF
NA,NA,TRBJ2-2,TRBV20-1,TGCAGTGCCCCAATCCGGAGCACCGGGGAGCTGTTTTTT,CSAPIRSTGELFF
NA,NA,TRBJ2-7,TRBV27,TGTGCCAGCAGTCCTAACTACGCGCTCGAGCAGTACTTC,CASSPNYALEQYF
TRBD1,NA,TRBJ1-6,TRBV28,TGTGCCAGCAGATGGGTGGGGACAGGGAAAAGCTCCTATAATTCACCCCTCCACTTT,CASRWVGTGKSSYNSPLHF
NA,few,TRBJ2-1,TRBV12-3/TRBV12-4,TGTGCCAGCAGTTTGAGAGGCAGGATGGGTGAGCAGTTCTTC,CASSLRGRMGEQFF
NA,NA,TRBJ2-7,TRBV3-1,TGTGCCAGCAGCCTCGGGGGAAACTCGGGGCAGTACTTC,CASSLGGNSGQYF
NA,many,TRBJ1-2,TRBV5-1,TGCGCCAGCAGCTCGGACGGGAACTATGGCTACACCTTC,CASSSDGNYGYTF
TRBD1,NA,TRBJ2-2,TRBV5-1,TGCGCCAGCAGCTTGGCCCCAGGACAGGGACCCGGGGAGCTGTTTTTT,CASSLAPGQGPGELFF
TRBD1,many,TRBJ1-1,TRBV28,TGTGCCAGCACTCTCGTGGGGACAGGGCACACTGAAGCTTTCTTT,CASTLVGTGHTEAFF
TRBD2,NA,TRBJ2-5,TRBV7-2,TGTGCCAGCAGCCAGCGGGGGGGCCAAGAGACCCAGTACTTC,CASSQRGGQETQYF